The 8 T cell receptor beta chains in this list originate from one sample, sequenced in a study of PD-1 blockade in classical Hodgkin lymphoma. Time point: cycle 4 day 1 (C4D1), after 6 weeks of nivolumab. No patient escaped relapse after autologous stem cell transplantation, and brentuximab vedotin exposure varied. Using immunoSEQ multiplex PCR, the repertoire was profiled, and TCRdb retains in-frame clones only, with some absent. The sample includes around 35,000 clones, 72% of them seen just once. The source material was peripheral blood mononuclear cells (PBMCs), sampled before the fourth cycle of nivolumab. Receptors originate from a human donor with classical Hodgkin lymphoma.

This chain connects TRBV9 to TRBJ2-2, with a weak D call TRBD1 (6 bases). Trimming stripped 0 bases from V and 8 bases from J, with 8 bases between. CDR1 and CDR2 (germline): SGDLS, YYNGEE. This CDR3 spans 13 amino acids. The CDR3 reads CASSVEQGGELFF. In nucleotides, the CDR3 is TGTGCCAGCAGCGTAGAACAGGGAGGGGAGCTGTTTTTT.

V and J are TRBV19 and TRBJ1-3, with D perhaps matching TRBD1 (5 bases). CDR3 length: 15 amino acids. The V end lost 10 bases, the J end lost 0 bases, and 16 bases lay between the germline ends. Germline values: CDR1 LNHDA, CDR2 SQIVND (reference sequence). The CDR3: CATNTGQNSGNTIYF. DNA of the CDR3: TGTGCCACTAACACGGGGCAGAACTCTGGAAACACCATATATTTT.

This clone occurred a few times. The chain uses TRBV19 and TRBJ2-1, with D tentatively TRBD2 (7 bases). Germline V gives CDR1 LNHDA, CDR2 SQIVND (reference sequence). The CDR3 contains 14 residues. V gave up 4 bases and J gave up 10 bases, with 17 bases separating them. In DNA form, the CDR3 reads TGTGCCAGTAGTACTCAAAGGGGGGGTAGGGAGCAGTTCTTC. Translated, it gives CASSTQRGGREQFF.

A few counts support this clone. The chain employs TRBV7-2 and TRBJ2-1; TRBD2 aligns across 9 bases. The germline V gene encodes CDR1 SGHTA and CDR2 FQGNSA. CDR3 size: 15 residues. J was trimmed by 9 bases and V by 2 bases; bases with no gene match: 8. The CDR3: CASSLSMAGGGEQFF. The CDR3 nucleotides are TGTGCCAGCAGCTTATCAATGGCGGGAGGGGGTGAGCAGTTCTTC.

Written as DNA, the CDR3 is TGCAGCGTTGAACGAGTTTATGGCTACACCTTC. Its translation: CSVERVYGYTF. This sequence joins TRBV29-1 and TRBJ1-2, with D hard to call. This CDR3 region has 11 residues. Per the germline V gene, CDR1 is SQVTM and CDR2 is ANQGSEA. Trimming left V 2 bases short and J 5 bases short, with 6 bases between.

The rearrangement uses TRBV7-9 and TRBJ1-5; 10 nucleotides agree with TRBD1. The CDR3 totals 15 residues. J lost 2 bases, V lost 5 bases, and 3 bases had no gene match. The V gene's germline CDR1 is SEHNR and CDR2 FQNEAQ (reference sequence). This CDR3 is CASSPGTGGNQPQHF. The CDR3 DNA reads as TGTGCCAGCAGCCCGGGGACAGGGGGCAATCAGCCCCAGCATTTT.

The V gene is TRBV27, the J gene TRBJ2-5; D gene unclear. This CDR3 is 10 amino acids long. The germline V gene has CDR1 MNHEY and CDR2 SMNVEV (reference sequence). The ends were cut back, 8 bases at V and 4 bases at J, with 5 bases in the middle. CDR3 bases: TGTGCCAGCGGCCTAGAGACCCAGTACTTC. Its translation: CASGLETQYF.

This chain uses TRBV7-2 with TRBJ2-1; D gene unclear. V shed 3 bases and J shed 9 bases, with 18 bases lying between them. CDR1 and CDR2 from the germline V gene are SGHTA and FQGNSA. CDR3 length: 15 residues. CDR3 sequence: CASSFLGRTSTEQFF. The CDR3 DNA reads TGTGCCAGCAGCTTTCTCGGGCGAACCTCTACTGAGCAGTTCTTC.